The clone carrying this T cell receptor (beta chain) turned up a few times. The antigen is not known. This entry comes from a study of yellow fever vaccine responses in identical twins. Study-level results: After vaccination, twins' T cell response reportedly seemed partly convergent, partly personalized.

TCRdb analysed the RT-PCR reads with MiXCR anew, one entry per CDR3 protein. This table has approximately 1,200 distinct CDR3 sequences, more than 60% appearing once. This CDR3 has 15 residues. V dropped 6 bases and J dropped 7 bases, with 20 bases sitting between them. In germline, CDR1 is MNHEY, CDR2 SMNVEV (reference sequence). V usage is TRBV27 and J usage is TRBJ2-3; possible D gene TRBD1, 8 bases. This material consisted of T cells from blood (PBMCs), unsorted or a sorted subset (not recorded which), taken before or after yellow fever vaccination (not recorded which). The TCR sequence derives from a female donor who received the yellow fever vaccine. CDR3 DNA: TGTGCCAGCAGCCCAGGACAGGGAGGGGTCCATACGCAGTATTTT. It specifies CASSPGQGGVHTQYF.